This TCR beta chain was profiled in a study of T cells in Graves' hyperthyroidism and ophthalmopathy. At least ten counts were recorded for this clonotype. RNA transcripts yielded amplified TCR beta CDR3 regions. The TCR CDR3 first-round RT-PCR relied on the HTBI primer set. TCRdb recomputed calls from the multiplex PCR reads with MiXCR, one row per CDR3 protein. The data show 600,000 to 650,000 distinct CDR3 sequences, about a sixth seen once. Over 18 months, lack of ophthalmopathy progression marked Graves' hyperthyroidism as stable. The CDR3 is 15 residues long. The germline V gene encodes CDR1 SGHTA and CDR2 FQGNSA. Trimming took 0 bases from V and 2 from J, leaving 8 bases between them.

The sequenced sample was blood. The rearrangement links TRBV7-2 to TRBJ2-1; possible D gene TRBD2, 6 bases. The receptor's source is a woman in her 30s with Graves' hyperthyroidism. CDR3 in amino acids: CASSLAGGTYNEQFF. CDR3 coding DNA: TGTGCCAGCAGCTTAGCGGGAGGTACCTACAATGAGCAGTTCTTC.